The clone carrying this T cell receptor (beta chain) was seen a few times. This sample was taken from a study of control samples from healthy donors and cancer patients. In germline, CDR1 is KGHDR, CDR2 SFDVKD. This CDR3 has 14 amino acids. The V segment lost 4 bases and the J segment 2 bases; nucleotides outside the gene matches: 1. TCRdb keeps only in-frame clones here, not all; method: immunoSEQ multiplex PCR. The sample includes some 89,000 clones, approximately 87% of them seen just once. The sequenced sample was blood. The receptor was isolated from a woman aged 40 to 49 in good health. The genes are TRBV24-1 and TRBJ1-3, with 7 bases fitting TRBD1. Here the CDR3 DNA reads TGTGCCACCAGTGAGGGACAGCCTGGAAACACCATATATTTT. Translation: CATSEGQPGNTIYF.